Listed below are T cell receptor beta chains from one sample, sequenced in a study of cytomegalovirus exposure and HLA in healthy donors. The data were produced by immunoSEQ multiplex PCR, yet TCRdb's version contains in-frame clones alone and is incomplete. The sample has under 200,000 clones; approximately 78% are singletons. Source material: PBMCs. The receptors stem from a woman in her late teens or twenties in good health and CMV-seronegative. Both conserved end residues are part of each CDR3. The D gene is left open where the match is weak. Only some rows state a clone size, as once, few, many or a class for expanded clones.

clone_size: .
v_call: TRBV6-1
d_call: TRBD2
j_call: TRBJ2-3
cdr3_aa: CASSEAGASGRYTQYF
cdr3_nt: TGTGCCAGCAGTGAAGCCGGGGCTAGCGGGAGGTATACGCAGTATTTT

clone_size: .
v_call: TRBV7-2
d_call: TRBD1
j_call: TRBJ1-2
cdr3_aa: CASSFWAGGAGDYGYTF
cdr3_nt: TGTGCCAGCAGCTTTTGGGCAGGGGGCGCCGGGGACTATGGCTACACCTTC

clone_size: once
v_call: TRBV19
d_call: TRBD1
j_call: TRBJ2-6
cdr3_aa: CASNSGQTSEANVLTF
cdr3_nt: TGTGCCAGTAACTCGGGACAGACCTCTGAGGCCAACGTCCTGACTTTC

clone_size: once
v_call: TRBV7-9
d_call: .
j_call: TRBJ1-2
cdr3_aa: CASSPTGSLANYGYTF
cdr3_nt: TGTGCCAGCAGCCCCACGGGGTCGCTGGCTAACTATGGCTACACCTTC

clone_size: .
v_call: TRBV7-7
d_call: .
j_call: TRBJ1-3
cdr3_aa: CASSKRRNTIYF
cdr3_nt: TGTGCTAGCAGCAAGCGGAGAAACACCATATATTTT

clone_size: .
v_call: TRBV30
d_call: .
j_call: TRBJ1-5
cdr3_aa: CAWSRGGDQPQHF
cdr3_nt: TGTGCCTGGTCAAGGGGGGGGGATCAGCCCCAGCATTTT

clone_size: .
v_call: TRBV27
d_call: .
j_call: TRBJ1-5
cdr3_aa: CASSLTSGNQPQHF
cdr3_nt: TGTGCCAGCAGTTTAACGTCCGGTAATCAGCCCCAGCATTTT

clone_size: .
v_call: TRBV7-2
d_call: TRBD2
j_call: TRBJ2-6
cdr3_aa: CASSPKWREVSGANVLTF
cdr3_nt: TGTGCCAGCAGCCCTAAGTGGCGGGAGGTCTCTGGGGCCAACGTCCTGACTTTC

clone_size: .
v_call: TRBV6-5
d_call: .
j_call: TRBJ2-7
cdr3_aa: CASSSNTYEQYF
cdr3_nt: TGTGCCAGCAGCTCAAATACCTACGAGCAGTACTTC

clone_size: .
v_call: TRBV23-1
d_call: TRBD1
j_call: TRBJ2-7
cdr3_aa: CASSLTGTGTDEQYF
cdr3_nt: TGCGCCAGCAGTCTGACCGGGACAGGGACGGACGAGCAGTACTTC

clone_size: .
v_call: TRBV29-1
d_call: .
j_call: TRBJ2-7
cdr3_aa: CSVESPLNYEQYF
cdr3_nt: TGCAGCGTTGAATCCCCACTGAACTACGAGCAGTACTTC

clone_size: .
v_call: TRBV19
d_call: .
j_call: TRBJ1-1
cdr3_aa: CASSAKTGTEAFF
cdr3_nt: TGTGCCAGTAGTGCCAAAACAGGGACTGAAGCTTTCTTT

clone_size: .
v_call: TRBV11-3
d_call: TRBD2
j_call: TRBJ2-1
cdr3_aa: CASSLRTSEADNEQFF
cdr3_nt: TGTGCCAGCAGCTTAAGGACTAGCGAGGCCGACAATGAGCAGTTCTTC

clone_size: .
v_call: TRBV19
d_call: .
j_call: TRBJ1-2
cdr3_aa: CASKSRNFYGYTF
cdr3_nt: TGTGCCAGTAAATCGAGAAATTTCTATGGCTACACCTTC

clone_size: few
v_call: TRBV4-1
d_call: TRBD1
j_call: TRBJ1-2
cdr3_aa: CASSQWTGRDGYTF
cdr3_nt: TGCGCCAGCAGCCAATGGACAGGGAGGGATGGCTACACCTTC

clone_size: few
v_call: TRBV6-6
d_call: TRBD1
j_call: TRBJ1-5
cdr3_aa: CASNKGQEYQPQHF
cdr3_nt: TGTGCCAGCAATAAGGGACAGGAGTATCAGCCCCAGCATTTT